The entry below gives a single T cell receptor beta chain sequence along with its context. The sample originates from a study of T cell responses to AZD1222 COVID-19 vaccine. Sequencing used immunoSEQ multiplex PCR; TCRdb keeps in-frame clones, though not all of them. The sample includes fewer than 200,000 clones, approximately 90% of them seen just once. This CDR3 comprises 12 residues. Between the trimmed V and J ends, which lost 1 base and 9 bases, there was a span of 4 bases. The germline CDR1 and CDR2 sequences are SEHNR and FQNEAQ (reference sequence). The sample was peripheral blood, taken 28 days after the second AZD1222 dose. This sequence joins TRBV7-9 and TRBJ1-6, with D hard to call. The TCR comes from an adult who received the AZD1222 COVID-19 vaccine. This CDR3 reads CASSLEGSPLHF. In DNA form, the CDR3 reads TGTGCCAGCAGCTTAGAGGGTTCACCCCTCCACTTT.